Listed below are T cell receptor beta chains from one sample, sequenced in a study of Graves' ophthalmopathy and Graves' hyperthyroidism. TCRdb processed the multiplex PCR reads anew with MiXCR; each CDR3 protein has one entry. The repertoire has roughly 600,000 distinct CDR3 sequences, approximately 35% of them found once; the top ten carry roughly 4.5%. What was sequenced was peripheral blood or thyroid tissue (not recorded which). The receptors stem from an adult man with Graves' hyperthyroidism. CDR3s include the opening cysteine and the closing phenylalanine or tryptophan. D genes are given only for firm matches. Some rows have no size entry. The others give once, few or many, or a class for an expanded clone.

v_call	clone_size	d_call	cdr3_length	j_call	cdr3_nt	cdr3_aa
TRBV2	few	TRBD1	16	TRBJ2-3	TGTGCCAGCAGGACGTATGGGGGCACAGGGGAAGATACGCAGTATTTT	CASRTYGGTGEDTQYF
TRBV6-1	few	.	16	TRBJ1-2	TGTGCCAGCAGTAAAGAGACAGGAGCAAGCTTGGGGGGCTACACCTTC	CASSKETGASLGGYTF
TRBV3-1	.	.	13	TRBJ2-2	TGTGCCAGCGGGACTCCGAACACCGGGGAGCTGTTTTTT	CASGTPNTGELFF
TRBV5-1	many	TRBD2	15	TRBJ2-7	TGTGCCAGCACCCCAGGGAGCGGGAGAAGCTACGAGCAGTACTTC	CASTPGSGRSYEQYF
TRBV7-8	.	.	14	TRBJ2-7	TGTGCCAGCAGCCCATCCCTGGGGGACTACGAGCAGTACTTC	CASSPSLGDYEQYF
TRBV5-1	many	.	14	TRBJ1-1	TGCGCCAGCAGCTTGAAGGGACTCGACACTGAAGCTTTCTTT	CASSLKGLDTEAFF
TRBV7-3	many	TRBD2	17	TRBJ2-2	TGTGCCAGCAGCTTATATCGGCGGGAGGTGAACACCGGGGAGCTGTTTTTT	CASSLYRREVNTGELFF
TRBV24-1	many	.	13	TRBJ2-7	TGTGCCACCAGTGATAGTGTATCCTCCGAGCAGTACTTC	CATSDSVSSEQYF
TRBV10-3	once	TRBD2	17	TRBJ2-7	TGTGCCATCAGTGAGTCAGGACCTAGCGGGAGGTCCTACGAGCAGTACTTC	CAISESGPSGRSYEQYF
TRBV7-2	many	TRBD2	14	TRBJ2-2	TGTGCCAGCAGCTTAGGCGGGAGTGCCGGGGAGCTGTTTTTT	CASSLGGSAGELFF
TRBV4-2	few	TRBD1	15	TRBJ2-3	TGTGCCAGCAGCCAGACGGGACAGGGAGCAGATACGCAGTATTTT	CASSQTGQGADTQYF
TRBV10-1	.	.	15	TRBJ2-3	TGCGCCAGCGGCGGGCGGGACCCTAGCACAGATACGCAGTATTTT	CASGGRDPSTDTQYF
TRBV6-5	.	TRBD2	16	TRBJ2-7	TGTGCCAGCAGTGACCTACGACTAGCGGGATCCTACGAGCAGTACTTC	CASSDLRLAGSYEQYF
TRBV10-3	many	.	12	TRBJ1-4	TGTGCCATCAGTGACGAGGGGACAAAACTGTTTTTT	CAISDEGTKLFF